The 20 T cell receptor beta chains below come from one sample, sequenced in a study of OX40 agonist ivuxolimab in advanced cancers. TCRdb's table, derived via immunoSEQ multiplex PCR, lists solely in-frame clones and lacks some. This sample has approximately 76,000 clones, with 80% to 90% found just once. Sequences were derived from CD4+ or CD8+ T cells sorted from blood, sampled in a trial of the OX40 agonist ivuxolimab. Every receptor here comes from an adult with an advanced solid tumor such as melanoma, head and neck, liver or kidney cancer.

This chain connects TRBV19 to TRBJ2-7; D may be TRBD1 (6 bases). Per the germline V gene, CDR1 is LNHDA and CDR2 is SQIVND (reference sequence). V was trimmed by 5 bases and J by 5 bases, leaving 16 bases between them. The CDR3 contains 14 residues. CDR3 coding DNA: TGTGCCAGTAGTCCTGAACAGGGACGGGACGAGCAGTACTTC. Protein: CASSPEQGRDEQYF. The variable domain in full, with the rest retrieved from reference TRBV19 and TRBJ2-7, is DGGITQSPKYLFRKEGQNVTLSCEQNLNHDAMYWYRQDPGQGLRLIYYSQIVNDFQKGDIAEGYSVSREKKESFPLTVTSAQKNPTAFYLCASSPEQGRDEQYFGPGTRLTVT.

The rearrangement uses TRBV19 and TRBJ2-3; TRBD1 or TRBD2 may be the D gene (6 bases each). This CDR3 comprises 15 residues. The germline CDR1 and CDR2 sequences are LNHDA and SQIVND (reference sequence). The V end was cut by 2 bases, the J end by 4 bases, with 13 bases between. The CDR3, as DNA: TGTGCCAGTAGTATACCCGGAGGGGGTCCAGATACGCAGTATTTT. As protein: CASSIPGGGPDTQYF.

The chain carries TRBV19 and TRBJ2-3, with a tentative D call TRBD1 (5 bases). The CDR3 sequence is 14 residues long. From germline, CDR1 is LNHDA and CDR2 SQIVND (reference sequence). The V and J ends lost 5 bases and 0 bases respectively, with 9 bases between them. CDR3 sequence reads: CASSLDTSTDTQYF. The CDR3 DNA sequence: TGTGCCAGTAGTTTGGACACCAGCACAGATACGCAGTATTTT.

This chain uses TRBV29-1 with TRBJ2-1; D is unclear. The germline V and J ends were trimmed by 2 bases and 2 bases, with 13 bases remaining between them. This CDR3 is 15 amino acids long. Germline V lookup: CDR1 SQVTM, CDR2 ANQGSEA. The CDR3 region is CSVEPGRTTYNEQFF. The CDR3 DNA reads as TGCAGCGTTGAACCAGGTCGAACCACCTACAATGAGCAGTTCTTC.

The chain employs TRBV20-1 and TRBJ2-1; no reliable D call. The CDR3 has 10 amino acids. V was cut by 6 bases and J by 4 bases, with 4 bases left in between. Germline V gene data show CDR1 as DFQATT and CDR2 as SNEGSKA (reference sequence). The CDR3: CSALYNEQFF. The CDR3 nucleotides are TGCAGTGCGCTATACAATGAGCAGTTCTTC.

The genes are TRBV7-9 and TRBJ2-1; TRBD1 matches at 9 bases. V was pared by 4 bases and J by 15 bases, with 4 bases of the junction left unmatched. The CDR3 is 11 amino acids. CDR1 is SEHNR, CDR2 FQNEAQ, per germline (reference sequence). CDR3 DNA: TGTGCCAGCAGCTCGGGGGACAGGGCGTTCTTC. Translating gives CASSSGDRAFF. Variable domain in full (rest from reference TRBV7-9 and TRBJ2-1): DTGVSQNPRHKITKRGQNVTFRCDPISEHNRLYWYRQTLGQGPEFLTYFQNEAQLEKSRLLSDRFSAERPKGSFSTLEIQRTEQGDSAMYLCASSSGDRAFFGPGTRLTVL.

The genes are TRBV5-8 and TRBJ2-2, with D uncertain. This CDR3 contains 11 residues. Germline assignment: CDR1 SGHTS and CDR2 YDEGEE. Trimming took 4 bases from V and 7 from J, leaving 5 bases between them. The chain's CDR3 is CASSVYGELFF. CDR3 in DNA: TGTGCCAGCAGCGTATACGGGGAGCTGTTTTTT.

The chain recombines TRBV2 with TRBJ2-1; no definite D call. The CDR3 contains 13 residues. CDR1 SNHLY and CDR2 FYNNEI come from the germline V gene. V lost 3 bases, J lost 4 bases, and 7 bases lay in between. The CDR3 nucleotides read TGTGCCAGCAGTGAGGTCGGATACAATGAGCAGTTCTTC. It specifies CASSEVGYNEQFF.

The rearrangement uses TRBV6-1 and TRBJ2-1; D tentatively reads TRBD1 or TRBD2 (5 bases each). Germline lookup yields CDR1 MNHNS and CDR2 SASEGT. Deletions cut 4 bases from V and 0 bases from J, with 16 bases between. CDR3 length equals 17 residues. CDR3 nucleotides: TGTGCCAGCAGTGTATTTACCGGGACCAGCTCCTACAATGAGCAGTTCTTC. It translates to CASSVFTGTSSYNEQFF.

The gene calls are TRBV27 and TRBJ2-1; D assignment may be TRBD1 or TRBD2 (7 bases each). There are 14 residues in the CDR3. Between the trimmed V and J ends, which lost 9 bases and 7 bases, there was a span of 19 bases. CDR1 is MNHEY, CDR2 SMNVEV, per germline (reference sequence). The CDR3 spells CASTLTQGGNEQFF. CDR3 DNA sequence: TGTGCCAGTACTCTGACGCAGGGGGGGAATGAGCAGTTCTTC.

The CDR3: CASSQEGGVDTQYF. The CDR3 coding sequence is TGCGCCAGCAGCCAAGAGGGGGGCGTAGATACGCAGTATTTT. The V and J genes are TRBV4-1 and TRBJ2-3, with D perhaps TRBD1 or TRBD2 (6 bases each). CDR1 and CDR2 (germline): MGHRA, YSYEKL. V was pared by 0 bases and J by 5 bases, with 9 bases between. The CDR3 is made up of 14 amino acids.

V usage is TRBV7-2 and J usage is TRBJ2-3; 8 nucleotides line up with TRBD2. The CDR3 covers 19 residues. The V and J ends lost 1 base and 4 bases, in that order; junction bases with no gene match: 16. The germline gives CDR1 SGHTA, CDR2 FQGNSA. The CDR3 reads CASSLDSVAGGSRADTQYF. The CDR3 nucleotides are TGTGCCAGCAGCTTAGATAGCGTGGCGGGAGGATCCAGGGCAGATACGCAGTATTTT.

The J gene is TRBJ1-2, the V gene TRBV4-3; TRBD1 matches 8 bases. The germline gives CDR1 LGHNA, CDR2 YSLEER. There are 15 residues in the CDR3. After removal of 1 base from V and 3 bases from J, the junction contained 4 bases not matched to a gene. CDR3 bases: TGCGCCAGCAGCCAAGGGACAGGGAGGGACTATGGCTACACCTTC. Residues: CASSQGTGRDYGYTF.

The chain uses TRBV2 and TRBJ2-7; 12 bases match TRBD1. J lost 2 bases, V lost 3 bases, and 2 bases had no gene match. The CDR3 runs 15 residues. The germline CDR1 and CDR2 sequences are SNHLY and FYNNEI. The CDR3 reads CASSEGQGATYEQYF. DNA for the CDR3: TGTGCCAGCAGTGAGGGACAGGGGGCAACCTACGAGCAGTACTTC.

This clone was recorded once. The chain is built from TRBV19 and TRBJ2-2, with D possibly being TRBD2 (7 bases). The V and J ends lost 11 bases and 1 base respectively, with 11 bases between them. This CDR3 spans 13 amino acids. Per the germline V gene, CDR1 is LNHDA and CDR2 is SQIVND (reference sequence). The CDR3 nucleotides are TGTGCCCTGGGGGGGCGGAACACCGGGGAGCTGTTTTTT. Translating gives CALGGRNTGELFF.

The chain combines TRBV7-3 with TRBJ2-4, with D possibly TRBD1 on 6 matching bases. The CDR3 consists of 14 residues. CDR1 is SGHTA, CDR2 FQGTGA, per germline. Between the trimmed V and J ends, which lost 5 bases and 5 bases, there was a span of 13 bases. In DNA form, the CDR3 reads TGTGCCAGCAGCGCCAGGGGTTGGGAAAACATTCAGTACTTC. Its translation: CASSARGWENIQYF.

The J gene is TRBJ2-2, the V gene TRBV7-2, with D unresolved. CDR3 length: 14 residues. Germline CDR1 is SGHTA and CDR2 is FQGNSA. V was clipped by 1 base and J by 4 bases, with 7 bases between them. As DNA, the CDR3 is TGTGCCAGCAGCTTAGGTATTTCCACCGGGGAGCTGTTTTTT. It is translated as CASSLGISTGELFF.

The J gene is TRBJ1-2, the V gene TRBV9; weak D call: TRBD1 (6 bases). CDR1 and CDR2 (germline): SGDLS, YYNGEE. V dropped 5 bases and J dropped 6 bases, with 17 bases sitting between them. This CDR3 is 14 amino acids long. CDR3 sequence reads: CASSLRWGADGYTF. The CDR3 nucleotides read TGTGCCAGCAGTCTTAGGTGGGGGGCGGATGGCTACACCTTC.

This CDR3 reads CASSYSSSGGYNEQFF. The DNA of the CDR3 is TGTGCCAGCAGTTACTCTTCTAGCGGGGGGTACAATGAGCAGTTCTTC. The chain couples TRBV6-6 to TRBJ2-1; 11 bases are shared with TRBD2. V trimming: 0 bases; J trimming: 4 bases; junction bases outside the gene matches: 2. CDR1 and CDR2 (germline): MNHNY, SVGAGI (reference sequence). The length of the CDR3 is 16 residues.

The chain joins TRBV5-1 to TRBJ2-1; tentative D call: TRBD1 (6 bases). V lost 2 bases and J 6 bases, leaving 9 bases between the germline ends. The CDR3 runs to 13 residues. Germline loops: CDR1 SGHRS, CDR2 YFSETQ. The CDR3 bases are TGCGCCAGCAGCTTTGTACAGGGCAATGAGCAGTTCTTC. Protein sequence: CASSFVQGNEQFF.